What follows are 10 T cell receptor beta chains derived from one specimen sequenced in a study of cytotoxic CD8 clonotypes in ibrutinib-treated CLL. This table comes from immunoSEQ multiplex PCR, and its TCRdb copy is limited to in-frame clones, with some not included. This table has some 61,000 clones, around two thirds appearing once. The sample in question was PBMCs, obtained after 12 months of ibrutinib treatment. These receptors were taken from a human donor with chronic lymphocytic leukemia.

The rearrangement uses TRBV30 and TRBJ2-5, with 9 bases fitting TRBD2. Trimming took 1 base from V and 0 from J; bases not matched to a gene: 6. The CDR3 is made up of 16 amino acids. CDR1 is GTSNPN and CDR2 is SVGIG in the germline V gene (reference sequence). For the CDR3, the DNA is TGTGCCTGGAGTGATGAGCGGGGGGCGTACCAAGAGACCCAGTACTTC. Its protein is CAWSDERGAYQETQYF.

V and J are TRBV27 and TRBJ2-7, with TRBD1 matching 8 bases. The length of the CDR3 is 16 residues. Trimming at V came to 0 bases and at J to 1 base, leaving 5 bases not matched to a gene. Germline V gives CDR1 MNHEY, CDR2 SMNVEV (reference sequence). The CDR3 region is CASSLSGQGFSYEQYF. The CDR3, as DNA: TGTGCCAGCAGTTTATCCGGACAGGGATTTTCCTACGAGCAGTACTTC.

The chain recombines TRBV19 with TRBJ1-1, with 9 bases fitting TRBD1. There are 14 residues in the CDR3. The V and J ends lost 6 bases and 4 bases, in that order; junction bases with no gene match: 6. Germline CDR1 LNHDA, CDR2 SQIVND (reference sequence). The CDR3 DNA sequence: TGTGCCAGTAGGACGACAGGGGGGCTCACTGAAGCTTTCTTT. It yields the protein CASRTTGGLTEAFF.

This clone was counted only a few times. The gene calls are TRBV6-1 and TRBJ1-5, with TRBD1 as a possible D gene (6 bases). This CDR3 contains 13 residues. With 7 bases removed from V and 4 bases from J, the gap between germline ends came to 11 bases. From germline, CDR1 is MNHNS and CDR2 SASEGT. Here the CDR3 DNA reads TGTGCCAGCACCGGACAGTTAAATCAGCCCCAGCATTTT. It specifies CASTGQLNQPQHF.

In DNA form, the CDR3 reads TGTGCCAGCAGGCGGGACAGGACTTCCGTTGGCTACACCTTC. Translated: CASRRDRTSVGYTF. The rearrangement links TRBV2 to TRBJ1-2; 8 nucleotides match TRBD1. This CDR3 region has 14 residues. Germline trimming cut 6 bases from V and 7 bases from J; bases unmatched to any gene: 10. Germline V gene lookup returns CDR1 SNHLY and CDR2 FYNNEI.

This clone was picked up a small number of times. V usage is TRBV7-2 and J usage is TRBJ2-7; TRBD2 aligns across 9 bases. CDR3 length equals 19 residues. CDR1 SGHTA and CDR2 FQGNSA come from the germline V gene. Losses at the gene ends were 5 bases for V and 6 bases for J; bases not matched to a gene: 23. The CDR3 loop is CASSPDPFSGGTLLGEQYF. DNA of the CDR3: TGTGCCAGCAGCCCAGACCCCTTTAGCGGGGGCACGCTCTTGGGCGAGCAGTACTTC.

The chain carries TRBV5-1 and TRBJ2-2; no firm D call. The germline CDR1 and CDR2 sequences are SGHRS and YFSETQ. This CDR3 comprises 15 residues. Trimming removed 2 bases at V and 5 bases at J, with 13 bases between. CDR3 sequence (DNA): TGCGCCAGCAGCTTTAAGGGCGTAGATACCGGGGAGCTGTTTTTT. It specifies CASSFKGVDTGELFF. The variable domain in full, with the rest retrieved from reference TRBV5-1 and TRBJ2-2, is KAGVTQTPRYLIKTRGQQVTLSCSPISGHRSVSWYQQTPGQGLQFLFEYFSETQRNKGNFPGRFSGRQFSNSRSEMNVSTLELGDSALYLCASSFKGVDTGELFFGEGSRLTVL.

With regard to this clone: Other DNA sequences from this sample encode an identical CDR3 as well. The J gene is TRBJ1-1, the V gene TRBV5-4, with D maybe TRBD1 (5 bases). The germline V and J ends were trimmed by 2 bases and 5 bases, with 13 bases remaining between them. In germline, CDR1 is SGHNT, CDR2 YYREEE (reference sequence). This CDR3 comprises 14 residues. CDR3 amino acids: CASSLLGGRTEAFF. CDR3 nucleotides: TGTGCCAGCAGCTTACTTGGGGGGAGAACTGAAGCTTTCTTT.

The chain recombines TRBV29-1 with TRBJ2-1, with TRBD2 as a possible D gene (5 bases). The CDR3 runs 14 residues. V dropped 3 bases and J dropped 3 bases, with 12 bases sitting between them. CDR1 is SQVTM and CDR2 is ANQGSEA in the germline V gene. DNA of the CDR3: TGCAGCGTTGATTTCAGCGGAATCTACAATGAGCAGTTCTTC. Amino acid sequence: CSVDFSGIYNEQFF.

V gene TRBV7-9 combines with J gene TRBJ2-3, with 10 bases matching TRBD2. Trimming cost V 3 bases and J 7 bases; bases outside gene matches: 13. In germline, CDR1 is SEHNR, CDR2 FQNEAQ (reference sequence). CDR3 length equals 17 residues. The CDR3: CASSFASGGVRPHTQYF. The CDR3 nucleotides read TGTGCCAGCAGCTTTGCTAGCGGGGGAGTACGTCCGCATACGCAGTATTTT. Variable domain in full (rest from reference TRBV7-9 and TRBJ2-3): DTGVSQNPRHKITKRGQNVTFRCDPISEHNRLYWYRQTLGQGPEFLTYFQNEAQLEKSRLLSDRFSAERPKGSFSTLEIQRTEQGDSAMYLCASSFASGGVRPHTQYFGPGTRLTVL.